The present T cell receptor (beta chain) was sequenced within a study of somatic mutations in cytotoxic T cells in rheumatoid arthritis. Data came from immunoSEQ multiplex PCR; TCRdb stores just in-frame clones and leaves some out. This sample yields 15,000 or so clones, of which roughly 86% are seen a single time; around 15% belongs to the top ten. The germline V gene has CDR1 SGHAT and CDR2 FQNNGV. Trimming cost V 2 bases and J 2 bases, with 7 bases left between them. CDR3 length: 13 residues. Sequenced input: CD8+ T cells sorted from blood. This receptor was obtained from a woman between 50 and 59 years old with rheumatoid arthritis. V and J are TRBV11-2 and TRBJ2-7, with unresolved D. The CDR3 loop is CASSLPTAYEQYF. In DNA form, the CDR3 reads TGTGCCAGCAGCTTACCCACAGCCTACGAGCAGTACTTC.